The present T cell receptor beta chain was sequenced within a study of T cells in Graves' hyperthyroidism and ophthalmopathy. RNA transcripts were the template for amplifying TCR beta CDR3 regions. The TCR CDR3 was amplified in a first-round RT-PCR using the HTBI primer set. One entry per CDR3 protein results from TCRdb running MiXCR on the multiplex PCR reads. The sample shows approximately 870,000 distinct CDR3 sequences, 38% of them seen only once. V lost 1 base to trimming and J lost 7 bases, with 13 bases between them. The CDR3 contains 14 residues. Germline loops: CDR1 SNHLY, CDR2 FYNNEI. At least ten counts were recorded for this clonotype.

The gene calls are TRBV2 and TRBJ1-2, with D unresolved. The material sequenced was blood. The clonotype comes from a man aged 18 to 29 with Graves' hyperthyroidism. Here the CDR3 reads CASSEDGRLSGYTF. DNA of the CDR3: TGTGCCAGCAGTGAAGACGGCCGGCTATCTGGCTACACCTTC.